Included here is one TCR beta chain sequence, with context. The germline gives CDR1 SGHAT, CDR2 FQNNGV. The CDR3 covers 16 residues. Trimming removed 4 bases at V and 7 bases at J, with 17 bases between. The data are from a study of blood T cell repertoires in COVID-19. Study context: Both acute and convalescent COVID-19 samples were obtained from the United States, Italy and Spain. PBMCs, B-cell-depleted T cells, or T cells provided the cDNA or gDNA that made up the material.

Per the original methods: The assay estimated nucleated cells by amplifying reference gene primers. Profiling relied on immunoSEQ multiplex PCR, and the TCRdb table lists in-frame clones only, not all of them. V, J and clone size derive from that table, while D and trimming were established from the DNA sequence. The data contain fewer than 85,000 clones, approximately 71% of them singletons. Patients at the Seattle site were enrolled during active infection and followed longitudinally. Sequencing was carried out using peripheral blood. The rearrangement links TRBV11-2 to TRBJ1-6; tentatively, D is TRBD1 (5 bases). This receptor was taken from an older man with COVID-19, enrolled during active disease. DNA for the CDR3: TGTGCCAGCAGCTCAAGACAGCGCCAGGAGAATTCACCCCTCCACTTT. It codes for CASSSRQRQENSPLHF.